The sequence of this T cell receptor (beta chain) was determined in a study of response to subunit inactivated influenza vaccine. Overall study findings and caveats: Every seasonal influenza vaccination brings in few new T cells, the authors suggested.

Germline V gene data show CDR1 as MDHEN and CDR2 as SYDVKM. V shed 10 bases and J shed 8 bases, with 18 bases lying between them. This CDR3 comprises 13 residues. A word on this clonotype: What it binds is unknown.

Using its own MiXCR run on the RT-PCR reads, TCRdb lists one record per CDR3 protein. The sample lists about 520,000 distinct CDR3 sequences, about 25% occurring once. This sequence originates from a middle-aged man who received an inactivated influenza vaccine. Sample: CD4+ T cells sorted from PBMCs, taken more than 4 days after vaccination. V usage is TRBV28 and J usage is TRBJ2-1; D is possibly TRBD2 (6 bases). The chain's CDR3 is CAIGGRVDDEQFF. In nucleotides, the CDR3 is TGTGCCATCGGGGGACGGGTCGACGATGAGCAGTTCTTC.